One sample yielded the 16 T cell receptor beta chains listed below, sequenced in a study of CD8 T cells in ankylosing spondylitis (dated by TCRdb to 2017 to 2019). Broader findings and caveats from the paper: Blood from ankylosing spondylitis patients appeared to be characterized by a TCR beta motif made up of under ten highly homologous amino acid variants.

Libraries were constructed by 5' RACE. The data were produced on an Illumina HiSeq 2500. TCRdb passed the public sequencing reads through fastp at Q25 and MiXCR, retaining productive beta sequences. Every CDR3 protein is listed once, alongside the most common genes and DNA of its rows. The sample records approximately 150,000 distinct CDR3 sequences, about a sixth of which are singletons. The ten most abundant clones make up roughly 30% of the sample. The antigens for these receptors are not known. Sequencing was performed on blood, either unsorted or a sorted T cell fraction (not recorded which). The receptor source for this set is a male donor with ankylosing spondylitis.

This chain joins TRBV5-5 and TRBJ2-3; D might be TRBD1 (8 bases). The CDR3 sequence is 17 residues long. Trimming removed 3 bases from V and 4 bases from J, with 21 bases in between. CDR1 is SGHKS, CDR2 YYEKEE, per germline (reference sequence). Here the CDR3 reads CASSSSTGVTSADTQYF. CDR3 DNA: TGTGCCAGCAGCTCCTCGACAGGGGTCACTAGCGCAGATACGCAGTATTTT.

This clonotype has just a few counts. This chain uses TRBV15 with TRBJ2-3; perhaps TRBD2 as D (5 bases). The CDR3 contains 14 residues. Germline V gene lookup returns CDR1 LNHNV and CDR2 YYDKDF (reference sequence). Trimming left V 1 base short and J 5 bases short, with 10 bases between. CDR3 DNA: TGTGCCACCAGCAGAGTGGGAAGCGGAGATACGCAGTATTTT. Encoded protein: CATSRVGSGDTQYF.

CDR3 protein: CASSYFVSGSGEQFF. The DNA for the CDR3 is TGTGCCAGCAGTTATTTCGTTAGCGGGAGCGGTGAGCAGTTCTTC. This chain uses TRBV6-2 or TRBV6-3 with TRBJ2-1, with 9 positions matching TRBD2. V lost 3 bases, J lost 9 bases, and 9 bases stayed unmatched. The CDR3 is 15 amino acids. The germline V gene has CDR1 MNHEY and CDR2 SVGEGT.

In its sample, this clonotype was seen many times. The chain is built from TRBV7-9 and TRBJ2-1, with D unclear. V lost 1 base and J lost 4, with 8 bases in between. Germline-derived CDR1 and CDR2 are SEHNR and FQNEAQ (reference sequence). This CDR3 region has 14 residues. The CDR3 loop is CASSLEAEYNEQFF. CDR3 nucleotides: TGTGCCAGCAGCTTAGAGGCTGAATACAATGAGCAGTTCTTC.

This chain joins TRBV7-9 and TRBJ2-5; D is ambiguous. V was pared by 3 bases and J by 1 base, with 6 bases between. The germline CDR1 and CDR2 sequences are SEHNR and FQNEAQ (reference sequence). The CDR3 runs to 13 residues. The CDR3 reads CASSFPGQETQYF. The CDR3 nucleotides are TGTGCCAGCAGCTTCCCGGGCCAAGAGACCCAGTACTTC.

The chain has TRBV7-2 and TRBJ2-1, with 10 nucleotides matching TRBD2. The junction had 6 bases not matched to a gene; V was cut back by 4 bases and J by 12 bases. CDR1 is SGHTA, CDR2 FQGNSA, per germline. The CDR3 has 13 amino acids. The CDR3 loop reads CASSSRTSGPQFF. CDR3 sequence (DNA): TGTGCCAGCAGCTCACGGACTAGCGGTCCGCAGTTCTTC.

The chain combines TRBV4-3 with TRBJ2-3, with D tentatively TRBD1 (6 bases). The CDR3 sequence is 15 residues long. The ends were cut back, 4 bases at V and 5 bases at J, with 16 bases in the middle. CDR1 is LGHNA, CDR2 YSLEER, per germline. CDR3 sequence: CASSLRTEMLDTQYF. DNA for the CDR3: TGCGCCAGCAGCCTGCGGACAGAGATGTTAGATACGCAGTATTTT.

This clonotype showed up many times. V and J are TRBV5-1 and TRBJ1-1, with D possibly TRBD1 on 6 matching bases. The germline V gene has CDR1 SGHRS and CDR2 YFSETQ. The V end was cut by 1 base, the J end by 0 bases, with 7 bases between. The CDR3 is 14 residues long. CDR3 coding DNA: TGCGCCAGCAGCTTGACAGGGCTGAACACTGAAGCTTTCTTT. This gives the protein CASSLTGLNTEAFF.

The chain joins TRBV28 to TRBJ2-1; 10 positions agree with TRBD1. This CDR3 spans 13 amino acids. V gave up 6 bases and J gave up 8 bases; unmatched junction bases: 4. Germline V gene lookup returns CDR1 MDHEN and CDR2 SYDVKM. The CDR3 sequence is CASRGGTGDEQFF. In DNA, the CDR3 is TGTGCCAGCAGAGGAGGGACAGGGGATGAGCAGTTCTTC.

The table lists this clonotype with a few counts. The chain has TRBV15 and TRBJ2-1, with 8 positions matching TRBD1. V was pared by 5 bases and J by 8 bases, with 5 bases of the junction left unmatched. The CDR3 length is 13 residues. The germline CDR1 and CDR2 sequences are LNHNV and YYDKDF (reference sequence). CDR3 sequence reads: CATSWAGGYEQFF. In DNA, the CDR3 is TGTGCCACCAGCTGGGCAGGGGGCTATGAGCAGTTCTTC.

The chain links TRBV5-5 to TRBJ2-5; D gene unclear. With 6 bases removed from V and 7 bases from J, the gap between germline ends came to 7 bases. Germline V lookup: CDR1 SGHKS, CDR2 YYEKEE (reference sequence). CDR3 length: 10 amino acids. The CDR3 protein is CASTHGTQYF. The CDR3 DNA reads as TGTGCCAGCACCCACGGGACCCAGTACTTC. Based on the CDR3 plus reference TRBV5-5 and TRBJ2-5, the full variable domain is DAGVTQSPTHLIKTRGQQVTLRCSPISGHKSVSWYQQVLGQGPQFIFQYYEKEERGRGNFPDRFSARQFPNYSSELNVNALLLGDSALYLCASTHGTQYFGPGTRLLVL.

In this sample, this clonotype turned up many times. The rearrangement uses TRBV29-1 and TRBJ2-7; the D gene is possibly TRBD1 (6 bases). CDR3 length: 12 residues. Germline CDR1 SQVTM, CDR2 ANQGSEA. With 8 bases removed from V and 4 bases from J, the gap between germline ends came to 15 bases. CDR3 sequence (DNA): TGCAGCATCGAGGACAGAGCATACGAGCAGTACTTC. It encodes CSIEDRAYEQYF.

The table lists this clonotype with a few counts. The CDR3 spells CASSWGGTGPYEQYF. The CDR3 DNA sequence: TGCGCCAGCAGCTGGGGTGGGACAGGTCCCTACGAGCAGTACTTC. The chain is built from TRBV5-1 and TRBJ2-7, with 8 bases that match TRBD1. The V gene end was trimmed by 3 bases and the J gene end by 2 bases; junction bases not matched to a gene: 7. The CDR3 covers 15 residues. Germline CDR1 reads SGHRS; CDR2 reads YFSETQ.

Of note for this clonotype: A read error may produce the germline difference seen at one junction end. The chain carries TRBV27 and TRBJ2-5; 9 bases match TRBD2. The germline V gene encodes CDR1 MNHEY and CDR2 SMNVEV (reference sequence). This CDR3 spans 16 amino acids. In nucleotides, the CDR3 is TGTCCCAGCAGTTGGATGGCGGGAGGGCCATTAGAGACCCAGTACTTC. It translates to CPSSWMAGGPLETQYF.

This clonotype was seen more than once but under ten times. The gene calls are TRBV7-6 and TRBJ1-5; D not resolved. The CDR3 contains 13 residues. CDR1 and CDR2 (germline): SGHVS, FNYEAQ. V was cut by 5 bases and J by 4 bases, with 9 bases left in between. The CDR3 loop is CASSPGFNQPQHF. The CDR3 region has the DNA TGTGCCAGCAGCCCCGGGTTTAATCAGCCCCAGCATTTT.

This clonotype was counted many times. The rearrangement uses TRBV29-1 and TRBJ2-7; TRBD2 agrees at 9 bases. Germline V CDR1 and CDR2: SQVTM, ANQGSEA. The length of the CDR3 is 14 residues. Losses at the gene ends were 7 bases for V and 2 bases for J; bases not matched to a gene: 9. CDR3 loop: CSAQLAGAAYEQYF. In nucleotides, the CDR3 is TGCAGCGCCCAATTAGCGGGAGCGGCCTACGAGCAGTACTTC.